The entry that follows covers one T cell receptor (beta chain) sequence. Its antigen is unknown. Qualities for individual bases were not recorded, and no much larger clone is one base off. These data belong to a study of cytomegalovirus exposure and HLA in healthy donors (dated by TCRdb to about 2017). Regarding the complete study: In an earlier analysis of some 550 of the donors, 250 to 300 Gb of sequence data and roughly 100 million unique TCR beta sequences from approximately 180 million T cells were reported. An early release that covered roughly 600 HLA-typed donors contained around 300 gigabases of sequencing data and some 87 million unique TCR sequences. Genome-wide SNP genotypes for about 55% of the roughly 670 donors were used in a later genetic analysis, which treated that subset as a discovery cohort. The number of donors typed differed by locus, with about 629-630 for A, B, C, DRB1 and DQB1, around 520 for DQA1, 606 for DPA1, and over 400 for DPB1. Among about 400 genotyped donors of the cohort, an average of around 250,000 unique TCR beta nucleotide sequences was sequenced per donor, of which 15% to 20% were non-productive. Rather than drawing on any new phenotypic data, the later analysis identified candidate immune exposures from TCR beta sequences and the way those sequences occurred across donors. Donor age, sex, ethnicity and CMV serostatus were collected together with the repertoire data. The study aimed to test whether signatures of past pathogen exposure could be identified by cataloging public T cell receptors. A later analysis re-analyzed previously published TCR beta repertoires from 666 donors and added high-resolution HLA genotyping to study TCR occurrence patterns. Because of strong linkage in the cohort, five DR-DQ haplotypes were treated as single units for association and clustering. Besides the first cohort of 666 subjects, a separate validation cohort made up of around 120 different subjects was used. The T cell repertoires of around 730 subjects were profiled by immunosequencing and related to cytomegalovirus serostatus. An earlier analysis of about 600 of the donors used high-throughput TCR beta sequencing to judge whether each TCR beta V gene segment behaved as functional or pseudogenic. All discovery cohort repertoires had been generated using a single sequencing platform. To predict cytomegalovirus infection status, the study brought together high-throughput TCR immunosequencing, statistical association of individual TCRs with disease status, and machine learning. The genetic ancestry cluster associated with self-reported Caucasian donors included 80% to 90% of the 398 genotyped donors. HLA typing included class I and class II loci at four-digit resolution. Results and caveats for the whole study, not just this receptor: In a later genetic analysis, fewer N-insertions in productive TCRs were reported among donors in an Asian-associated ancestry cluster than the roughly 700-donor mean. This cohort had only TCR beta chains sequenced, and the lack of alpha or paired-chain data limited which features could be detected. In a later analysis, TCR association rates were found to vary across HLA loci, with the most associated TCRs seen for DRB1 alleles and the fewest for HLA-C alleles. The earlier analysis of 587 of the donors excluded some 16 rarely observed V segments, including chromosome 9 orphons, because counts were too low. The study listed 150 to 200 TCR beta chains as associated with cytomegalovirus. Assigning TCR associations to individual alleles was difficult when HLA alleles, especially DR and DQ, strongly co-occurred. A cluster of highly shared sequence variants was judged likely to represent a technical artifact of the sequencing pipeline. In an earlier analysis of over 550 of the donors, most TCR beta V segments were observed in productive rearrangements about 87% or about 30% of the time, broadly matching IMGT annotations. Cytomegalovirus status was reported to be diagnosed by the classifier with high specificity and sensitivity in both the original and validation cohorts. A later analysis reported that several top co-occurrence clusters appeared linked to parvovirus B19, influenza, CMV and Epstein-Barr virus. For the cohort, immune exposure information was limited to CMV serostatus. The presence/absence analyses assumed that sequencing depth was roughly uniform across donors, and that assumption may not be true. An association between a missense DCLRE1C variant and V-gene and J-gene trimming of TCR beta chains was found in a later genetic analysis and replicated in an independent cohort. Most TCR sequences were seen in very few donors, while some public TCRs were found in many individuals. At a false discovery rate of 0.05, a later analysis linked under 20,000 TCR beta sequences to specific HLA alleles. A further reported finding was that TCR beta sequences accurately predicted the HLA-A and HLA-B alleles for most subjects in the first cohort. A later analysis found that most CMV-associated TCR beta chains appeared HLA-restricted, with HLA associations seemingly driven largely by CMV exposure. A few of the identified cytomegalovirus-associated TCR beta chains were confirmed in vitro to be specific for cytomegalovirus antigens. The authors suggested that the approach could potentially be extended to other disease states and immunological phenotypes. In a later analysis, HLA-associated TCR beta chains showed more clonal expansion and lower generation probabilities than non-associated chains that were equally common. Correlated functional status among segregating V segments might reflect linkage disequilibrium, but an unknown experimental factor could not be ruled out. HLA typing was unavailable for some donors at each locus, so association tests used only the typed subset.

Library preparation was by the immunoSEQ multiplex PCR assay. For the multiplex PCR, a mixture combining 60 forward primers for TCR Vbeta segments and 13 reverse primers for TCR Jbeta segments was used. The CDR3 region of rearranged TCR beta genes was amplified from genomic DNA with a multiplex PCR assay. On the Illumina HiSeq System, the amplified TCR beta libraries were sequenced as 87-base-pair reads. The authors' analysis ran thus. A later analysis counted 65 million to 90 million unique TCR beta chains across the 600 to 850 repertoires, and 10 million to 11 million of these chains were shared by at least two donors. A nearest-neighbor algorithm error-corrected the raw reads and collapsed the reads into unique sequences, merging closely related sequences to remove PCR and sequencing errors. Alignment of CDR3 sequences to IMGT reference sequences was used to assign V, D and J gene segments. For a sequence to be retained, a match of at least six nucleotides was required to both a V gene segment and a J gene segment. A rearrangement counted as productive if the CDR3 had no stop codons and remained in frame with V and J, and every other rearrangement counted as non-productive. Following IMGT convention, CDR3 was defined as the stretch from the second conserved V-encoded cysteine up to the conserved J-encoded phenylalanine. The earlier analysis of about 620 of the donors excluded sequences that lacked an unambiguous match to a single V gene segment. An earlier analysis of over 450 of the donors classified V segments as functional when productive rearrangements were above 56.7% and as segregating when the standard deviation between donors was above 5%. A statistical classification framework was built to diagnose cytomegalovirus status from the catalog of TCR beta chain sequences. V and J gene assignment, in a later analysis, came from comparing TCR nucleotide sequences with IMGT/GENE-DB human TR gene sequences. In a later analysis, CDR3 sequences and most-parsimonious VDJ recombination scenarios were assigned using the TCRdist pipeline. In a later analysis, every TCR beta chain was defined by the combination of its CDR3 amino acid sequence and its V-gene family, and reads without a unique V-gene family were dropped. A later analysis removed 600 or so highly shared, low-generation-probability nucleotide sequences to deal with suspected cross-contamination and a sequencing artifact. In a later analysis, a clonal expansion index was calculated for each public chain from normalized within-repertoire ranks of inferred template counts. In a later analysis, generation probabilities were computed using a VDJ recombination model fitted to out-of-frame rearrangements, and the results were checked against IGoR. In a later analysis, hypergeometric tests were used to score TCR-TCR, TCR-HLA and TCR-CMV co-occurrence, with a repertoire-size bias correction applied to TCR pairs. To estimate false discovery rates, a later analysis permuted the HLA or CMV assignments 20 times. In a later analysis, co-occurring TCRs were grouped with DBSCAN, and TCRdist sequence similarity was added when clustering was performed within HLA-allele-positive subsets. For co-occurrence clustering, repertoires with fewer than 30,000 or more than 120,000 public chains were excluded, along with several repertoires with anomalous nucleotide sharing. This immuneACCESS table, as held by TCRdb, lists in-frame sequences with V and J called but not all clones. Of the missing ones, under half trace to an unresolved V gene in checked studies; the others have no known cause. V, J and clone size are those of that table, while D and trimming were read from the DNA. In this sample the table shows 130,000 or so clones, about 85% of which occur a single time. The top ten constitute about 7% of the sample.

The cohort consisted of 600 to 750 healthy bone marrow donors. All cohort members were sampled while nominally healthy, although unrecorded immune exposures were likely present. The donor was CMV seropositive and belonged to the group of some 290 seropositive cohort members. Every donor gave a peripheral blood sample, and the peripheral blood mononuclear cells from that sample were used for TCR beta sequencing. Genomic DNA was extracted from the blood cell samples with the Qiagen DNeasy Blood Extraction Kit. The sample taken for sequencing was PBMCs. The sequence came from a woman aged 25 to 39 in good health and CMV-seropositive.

The base sequence is TGTGCCAGCAGCCAAGATAGAAGGACTAGCGGCGATGAGCAGTTCTTC. It translates as CASSQDRRTSGDEQFF. The receptor chain draws on TRBV14 and TRBJ2-1; 10 bases in the junction line up with TRBD2. CDR1 is given as SGHDN and CDR2 as FVKESK, both from the germline V gene. From the cysteine through the phenylalanine, the CDR3 covers 16 amino acids. The retained sequence is limited to the CDR3, 48 bases, with the frame set at the first base. Trimming removed 0 bases from V and 8 bases from J; the gene matches leave 7 bases unexplained.